A single sample is the source of the 11 T cell receptor beta chains below, sequenced in a study of T cell repertoires in cytomegalovirus infection. These TCRs are of unknown antigen specificity. TCRdb independently ran MiXCR on the reads; one entry per CDR3 protein. The profile shows some 920,000 distinct CDR3 sequences, about a third of them singletons. The sequencing used cultured CD8+ T cells from PBMCs, collected from culture after CMV antigen stimulation. Receptors were obtained from a human donor in good health (CMV status not recorded). Some clones in this sample may be carry-over from other donors' samples.

The table lists this clonotype with a few counts. The chain employs TRBV19 and TRBJ1-1; no clear D gene. Trimming removed 11 bases from V and 1 base from J, with 11 bases in between. Germline V gene lookup returns CDR1 LNHDA and CDR2 SQIVND (reference sequence). The CDR3 length is 12 residues. CDR3 DNA sequence: TGTGCCTCACAACTCGGGAACACTGAAGCTTTCTTT. It encodes CASQLGNTEAFF.

The V call is TRBV7-2, the J call TRBJ2-2; 7 bases fit TRBD2. V lost 7 bases to trimming and J lost 6 bases; unmatched junction nucleotides: 11. Per the germline V gene, CDR1 is SGHTA and CDR2 is FQGNSA. There are 15 residues in the CDR3. The CDR3 region is CASTLGAGRAGELFF. In nucleotides, the CDR3 is TGTGCCAGCACCCTGGGCGCGGGGAGGGCCGGGGAGCTGTTTTTT. Filled out from reference TRBV7-2 and TRBJ2-2, the complete variable domain reads GAGVSQSPSNKVTEKGKDVELRCDPISGHTALYWYRQSLGQGLEFLIYFQGNSAPDKSGLPSDRFSAERTGGSVSTLTIQRTQQEDSAVYLCASTLGAGRAGELFFGEGSRLTVL.

This clonotype was recorded at least ten times. The J gene is TRBJ1-4, the V gene TRBV7-6; TRBD1 aligns across 7 bases. Germline assignment: CDR1 SGHVS and CDR2 FNYEAQ. The CDR3 spans 13 residues. V lost 4 bases to trimming and J lost 7 bases; unmatched junction nucleotides: 3. CDR3 nucleotides: TGTGCCAGCAGCTCAAGGACAGGTGAAAAACTGTTTTTT. The encoded protein is CASSSRTGEKLFF. Filled out from reference TRBV7-6 and TRBJ1-4, the complete variable domain reads GAGVSQSPRYKVTKRGQDVALRCDPISGHVSLYWYRQALGQGPEFLTYFNYEAQQDKSGLPNDRFSAERPEGSISTLTIQRTEQRDSAMYRCASSSRTGEKLFFGSGTQLSVL.

This chain links TRBV13 with TRBJ2-5; 11 bases match TRBD2. CDR1 and CDR2 (germline): PRHDT, FYEKMQ (reference sequence). V lost 5 bases to trimming and J lost 5 bases; unmatched junction nucleotides: 7. There are 15 residues in the CDR3. The CDR3 spells CASSGTSGGTETQYF. The CDR3 DNA reads as TGTGCCAGCAGCGGTACTAGCGGGGGCACGGAGACCCAGTACTTC. The full variable domain, its missing parts supplied by reference TRBV13 and TRBJ2-5, is AAGVIQSPRHLIKEKRETATLKCYPIPRHDTVYWYQQGPGQDPQFLISFYEKMQSDKGSIPDRFSAQQFSDYHSELNMSSLELGDSALYFCASSGTSGGTETQYFGPGTRLLVL.

This clonotype was observed a handful of times. The chain is built from TRBV7-9 and TRBJ1-2; D possibly corresponds to TRBD1 (5 bases). From germline, CDR1 is SEHNR and CDR2 FQNEAQ (reference sequence). Trimming removed 1 base from V and 6 bases from J, with 12 bases in between. This CDR3 is 14 amino acids long. The CDR3 loop is CASSLGGKHNGYTF. In DNA form, the CDR3 reads TGTGCCAGCAGCTTAGGGGGCAAACACAATGGCTACACCTTC. Looking up the rest from reference TRBV7-9 and TRBJ1-2 gives the full variable domain: DTGVSQNPRHKITKRGQNVTFRCDPISEHNRLYWYRQTLGQGPEFLTYFQNEAQLEKSRLLSDRFSAERPKGSFSTLEIQRTEQGDSAMYLCASSLGGKHNGYTFGSGTRLTVV.

This clonotype was seen many times. The V gene is TRBV7-2, the J gene TRBJ1-2, with 10 bases matching TRBD1. CDR1 is SGHTA and CDR2 is FQGNSA in the germline V gene. The CDR3 loop spans 14 amino acids. J gave up 5 bases and V 4 bases, and 4 bases lay outside the gene matches. CDR3 amino acids: CASSWDRGGYGYTF. The DNA for the CDR3 is TGTGCCAGCAGCTGGGACAGGGGTGGGTATGGCTACACCTTC.

In this sample, this clonotype turned up many times. The V and J genes are TRBV7-2 and TRBJ1-1; the D is unclear. The length of the CDR3 is 16 residues. Between the trimmed V and J ends, which lost 1 base and 1 base, there was a span of 13 bases. Germline V gene sequence: CDR1 SGHTA, CDR2 FQGNSA. CDR3 amino acids: CASSLDPWEENTEAFF. The CDR3 DNA follows: TGTGCCAGCAGCTTAGATCCGTGGGAGGAGAACACTGAAGCTTTCTTT.

V gene TRBV6-1 combines with J gene TRBJ1-2; 11 bases are shared with TRBD1. Germline V gene data show CDR1 as MNHNS and CDR2 as SASEGT. This CDR3 comprises 15 residues. With V trimmed by 1 base and J by 4 bases, 2 bases remained unmatched. The CDR3 sequence is CASSEGTGGGYGYTF. The CDR3 DNA is TGTGCCAGCAGTGAAGGGACAGGGGGCGGCTATGGCTACACCTTC.

The chain uses TRBV12-3 or TRBV12-4 and TRBJ1-2; 10 nucleotides line up with TRBD1. V shed 4 bases and J 8 bases; nucleotides not matched to a gene: 13. The CDR3 is 16 residues long. The CDR3 loop reads CASSSPGQGFSWGYTF. In DNA, the CDR3 is TGTGCCAGCAGTTCACCGGGACAGGGGTTTTCTTGGGGCTACACCTTC.

Only a few counts were recorded for this clonotype. The V call is TRBV11-2, the J call TRBJ2-3; D is ambiguous. The CDR3 is made up of 12 amino acids. V lost 2 bases to trimming and J lost 4 bases, with 4 bases between them. Germline values: CDR1 SGHAT, CDR2 FQNNGV. The CDR3 DNA reads TGTGCCAGCAGCTTAATGGCAGATACGCAGTATTTT. The encoded protein is CASSLMADTQYF.

This clonotype came up a few times. The chain has TRBV6-2 or TRBV6-3 and TRBJ2-7, with D perhaps given as TRBD1 or TRBD2 (5 bases each). The germline gives CDR1 MNHEY, CDR2 SVGEGT. Trimming removed 4 bases from V and 2 bases from J, with 15 bases in between. This CDR3 region has 15 residues. The CDR3 is CASSFGHPRAYEQYV. DNA of the CDR3: TGTGCCAGCAGTTTCGGACACCCGAGGGCCTACGAGCAGTACGTC.